This TCR beta chain was sequenced for a study of neurological immune-mediated disorders. This clonotype has a count of ten or more. Its target is unknown. TCRdb used MiXCR to reprocess the 5' RACE reads, holding one entry per CDR3 protein. The repertoire holds tens of thousands of distinct CDR3 sequences, with roughly 4.8% as singletons. Study findings and constraints: No sharing of CDR3 amino acid sequences was observed among expanded clones across subjects, suggesting private repertoires in all groups.

This CDR3 has 16 amino acids. CDR1 and CDR2 from the germline V gene are SQVTM and ANQGSEA. J lost 4 bases, V lost 5 bases, and 11 bases had no gene match. Stored at -80 C, 2 million PBMCs were the source of the unsorted libraries. The V and J genes are TRBV29-1 and TRBJ2-2, with 9 bases matching TRBD1. The receptor was isolated from a man aged 30 to 45 with multiple sclerosis. Sequenced sample: PBMCs. The CDR3 sequence is CSVRPGTGKGTGELFF. The CDR3 DNA is TGCAGCGTTCGTCCCGGGACAGGGAAGGGCACCGGGGAGCTGTTTTTT.